The 23 T cell receptor beta chains in this list originate from one sample, sequenced in a study of cytomegalovirus exposure and HLA in healthy donors. Use of 60 Vbeta and 13 Jbeta primers characterized the PCR. The method was immunoSEQ multiplex PCR; TCRdb's version includes in-frame clones alone and lacks a portion of them. The sample holds about 97,000 clones; 65% to 85% are singletons and the top ten take 8% to 13%. Sequenced sample: PBMCs. These receptors originate from a man aged 45-65 years in good health and CMV-seronegative.

The table lists this clone with a count of one. The rearrangement links TRBV28 to TRBJ2-7; 8 bases align to TRBD2. J was trimmed by 7 bases and V by 9 bases; bases with no gene match: 11. CDR1 MDHEN and CDR2 SYDVKM come from the germline V gene. The CDR3 totals 13 residues. The DNA of the CDR3 is TGTGCCAGTTCCGGGGGGGGGAAATTGGAGCAGTACTTC. Its protein is CASSGGGKLEQYF.

This chain joins TRBV5-1 and TRBJ2-7; the match to TRBD1 covers 7 bases. This CDR3 has 15 amino acids. Germline-derived CDR1 and CDR2 are SGHRS and YFSETQ. Trimming took 0 bases from V and 0 from J; bases not matched to a gene: 3. CDR3: CASSLGTGVSYEQYF. The CDR3 DNA follows: TGCGCCAGCAGCTTGGGGACAGGCGTCTCCTACGAGCAGTACTTC.

This clone has just one count. This chain connects TRBV29-1 to TRBJ2-1; D perhaps matches TRBD2 (6 bases). The CDR3 totals 11 residues. Trimming shortened V by 2 bases and J by 15 bases, and 14 bases separated the two germline ends. The germline CDR1 and CDR2 sequences are SQVTM and ANQGSEA. CDR3 in amino acids: CSVETAMGGFF. In nucleotides, the CDR3 is TGCAGCGTTGAAACGGCTATGGGGGGGTTCTTC.

This clone was observed once. For the CDR3, the DNA is TGTGCCAGCAGCCCAGGTCGGGGACAGGGTAATTGGGAGCAGTACTTC. Translation: CASSPGRGQGNWEQYF. V is TRBV7-2 and J is TRBJ2-7, with 9 bases aligning to TRBD1. The CDR3 consists of 16 residues. Germline CDR1 SGHTA, CDR2 FQGNSA. With V trimmed by 5 bases and J by 7 bases, 15 bases remained unmatched.

This chain joins TRBV5-1 and TRBJ1-2, with 10 bases aligning to TRBD1. The ends lost 2 bases at V and 8 bases at J; junction bases unmatched: 18. CDR1 is SGHRS, CDR2 YFSETQ, per germline. This CDR3 comprises 18 residues. CDR3 nucleotides: TGCGCCAGCAGCTTTGGACCCCCCGGACAGGGGGGCTCGAAGGGCTACACCTTC. Its translation is CASSFGPPGQGGSKGYTF.

This clone is labeled as medium-sized. The chain uses TRBV29-1 and TRBJ1-1; 10 bases are a match to TRBD1. Per germline, CDR1 SQVTM and CDR2 ANQGSEA. V gave up 7 bases and J gave up 4 bases; unmatched junction bases: 12. This CDR3 is 15 amino acids long. The chain's CDR3 is CSAQHGQGVSTEAFF. CDR3 in DNA: TGCAGCGCCCAACACGGACAGGGGGTTAGCACTGAAGCTTTCTTT.

This clone was seen only a few times. This chain uses TRBV25-1 with TRBJ1-1, with 7 bases aligning to TRBD1. After removal of 8 bases from V and 4 bases from J, the junction contained 13 bases not matched to a gene. Germline assignment: CDR1 MGHDK and CDR2 SYGVNS. CDR3 length equals 15 residues. The CDR3 sequence is CASSARRQGFTEAFF. Here the CDR3 DNA reads TGTGCCAGCTCAGCCCGACGACAGGGTTTCACTGAAGCTTTCTTT. Full variable domain (missing parts from reference TRBV25-1 and TRBJ1-1): EADIYQTPRYLVIGTGKKITLECSQTMGHDKMYWYQQDPGMELHLIHYSYGVNSTEKGDLSSESTVSRIRTEHFPLTLESARPSHTSQYLCASSARRQGFTEAFFGQGTRLTVV.

This clone was observed once. The chain combines TRBV18 with TRBJ1-1; D ambiguous. The CDR3 covers 14 residues. The germline V gene encodes CDR1 KGHSH and CDR2 LQKENI. Trimming pared 3 bases from V and 3 bases from J, leaving 11 bases between. For the CDR3, the DNA is TGTGCCAGCTCACCCAGCGGAGTAGACACTGAAGCTTTCTTT. Its protein product is CASSPSGVDTEAFF. Drawing the rest from reference TRBV18 and TRBJ1-1, the complete variable domain is NAGVMQNPRHLVRRRGQEARLRCSPMKGHSHVYWYRQLPEEGLKFMVYLQKENIIDESGMPKERFSAEFPKEGPSILRIQQVVRGDSAAYFCASSPSGVDTEAFFGQGTRLTVV.

The CDR3 bases are TGTGCCAGCTCCCCACAGGGGGGCGACACCGGGGAGCTGTTTTTT. This sequence encodes CASSPQGGDTGELFF. This chain joins TRBV9 and TRBJ2-2, with 8 bases matching TRBD1. J gave up 3 bases and V 7 bases, and 8 bases lay outside the gene matches. Germline V gene sequence: CDR1 SGDLS, CDR2 YYNGEE. The length of the CDR3 is 15 residues.

The CDR3, as DNA: TGTGCCAGCAGTTTTAACCGGGGTGTACGCACTGAAGCTTTCTTT. Encoded protein: CASSFNRGVRTEAFF. This chain uses TRBV28 with TRBJ1-1; no clear D. This CDR3 has 15 amino acids. The germline V and J ends were trimmed by 3 bases and 4 bases, with 15 bases remaining between them. The germline V gene has CDR1 MDHEN and CDR2 SYDVKM.

There are a few counts of this clone. Here the CDR3 DNA reads TGTGCCAGCAGCCCCCAGACTAGTTATGAGCAGTTCTTC. Amino acid sequence: CASSPQTSYEQFF. This sequence joins TRBV9 and TRBJ2-1, with TRBD2 as a possible D gene (6 bases). CDR1 is SGDLS and CDR2 is YYNGEE in the germline V gene. This CDR3 spans 13 amino acids. Trimming shortened V by 4 bases and J by 8 bases, and 13 bases separated the two germline ends.

CDR3 in amino acids: CASSPGEDIQYF. In DNA form, the CDR3 reads TGTGCCAGCTCACCCGGGGAGGACATTCAGTACTTC. The V call is TRBV18, the J call TRBJ2-4, with D possibly matching TRBD2 (6 bases). The CDR3 runs to 12 residues. Trimming removed 3 bases from V and 8 bases from J, with 8 bases in between. Looked up from germline, CDR1 is KGHSH and CDR2 is LQKENI.

J is TRBJ2-2 and V is TRBV30, with 9 nucleotides matching TRBD2. CDR3 length: 16 residues. Germline CDR1 is GTSNPN and CDR2 is SVGIG (reference sequence). Unmatched junction bases numbered 12, after V lost 4 bases and J lost 6 bases. The CDR3 protein is CAWTVGVAGASGELFF. As DNA, the CDR3 is TGTGCCTGGACCGTAGGAGTAGCGGGAGCCTCCGGGGAGCTGTTTTTT.

V usage is TRBV19 and J usage is TRBJ2-2, with 7 bases that match TRBD2. V gave up 6 bases and J gave up 4 bases; unmatched junction bases: 5. The germline CDR1 and CDR2 sequences are LNHDA and SQIVND (reference sequence). There are 14 residues in the CDR3. The CDR3 DNA follows: TGTGCCAGTAGAAAGCGGGAAGGCACCGGGGAGCTGTTTTTT. Protein sequence: CASRKREGTGELFF.

This chain uses TRBV23-1 with TRBJ1-1; D is uncertain. TRBV23-1 is labeled an ORF, and its function is uncertain. The ends were cut back, 10 bases at V and 7 bases at J, with 13 bases in the middle. The CDR3 extends over 11 amino acids. CDR3 nucleotide sequence: TGCGCCACAAACAACCACAGTGAAGCTTTCTTT. Encoded protein: CATNNHSEAFF.

The chain is built from TRBV5-1 and TRBJ2-1, with 8 bases that match TRBD2. V shed 2 bases and J 5 bases; nucleotides not matched to a gene: 6. The CDR3 runs to 15 residues. The germline gives CDR1 SGHRS, CDR2 YFSETQ. Here the CDR3 DNA reads TGCGCCAGCAGCTTTACGGCGGGACTAGACAATGAGCAGTTCTTC. Its protein is CASSFTAGLDNEQFF.

The chain has TRBV6-4 and TRBJ2-3, with 12 bases fitting TRBD2. CDR1 and CDR2 from the germline V gene are MRHNA and SNTAGT. V trimming: 4 bases; J trimming: 3 bases; junction bases outside the gene matches: 11. The CDR3 runs 18 residues. CDR3 region: CASSASSGGAGGTDTQYF. The CDR3 DNA reads as TGTGCCAGCAGTGCATCTAGCGGGGGGGCCGGTGGGACAGATACGCAGTATTTT.

This clone appeared a single time. The chain joins TRBV6-6 to TRBJ2-6; D remains unclear. CDR3 length equals 16 residues. Germline CDR1 reads MNHNY; CDR2 reads SVGAGI (reference sequence). The V end was cut by 2 bases, the J end by 1 base, with 9 bases between. The CDR3 loop is CASSYASGSGANVLTF. As DNA, the CDR3 is TGTGCCAGCAGTTACGCCTCGGGTTCTGGGGCCAACGTCCTGACTTTC.

V gene TRBV19 combines with J gene TRBJ2-3; 14 bases align to TRBD2. Per the germline V gene, CDR1 is LNHDA and CDR2 is SQIVND (reference sequence). The CDR3 is 14 amino acids. Trimming removed 10 bases from V and 3 bases from J; junction bases left unmatched: 3. This chain's CDR3 is CATRTSGGTDTQYF. As DNA, the CDR3 is TGTGCCACCCGGACTAGCGGGGGGACAGATACGCAGTATTTT.

A word on this clone: One end of the junction varies from germline; a read error may be responsible. V gene TRBV7-9 combines with J gene TRBJ2-4; 9 nucleotides align to TRBD1. Germline values: CDR1 SEHNR, CDR2 FQNEAQ (reference sequence). CDR3 length: 15 amino acids. This CDR3 is CSSNPSGTGKNIQYF. CDR3 DNA: TGTTCCAGCAACCCATCCGGGACAGGGAAAAACATTCAGTACTTC.

The chain couples TRBV6-1 to TRBJ1-4; D gene unclear. V was cut by 8 bases and J by 2 bases, with 9 bases left in between. The CDR3 sequence is 13 residues long. The germline V gene has CDR1 MNHNS and CDR2 SASEGT. Here the CDR3 DNA reads TGTGCCAGCGAGCTTATCACTAATGAAAAACTGTTTTTT. Amino acids: CASELITNEKLFF.

The CDR3 is CATSSRTGSEAFF. Written as DNA, the CDR3 is TGTGCCACCAGCTCTCGGACAGGTTCTGAAGCTTTCTTT. The chain employs TRBV15 and TRBJ1-1; 7 bases line up with TRBD1. The germline CDR1 and CDR2 sequences are LNHNV and YYDKDF (reference sequence). Trimming cost V 5 bases and J 6 bases; bases outside gene matches: 6. The CDR3 sequence is 13 residues long.

The V call is TRBV30, the J call TRBJ1-2; D possibly corresponds to TRBD1 (5 bases). Trimming stripped 6 bases from V and 8 bases from J, with 16 bases between. Germline V gene data show CDR1 as GTSNPN and CDR2 as SVGIG (reference sequence). CDR3 size: 12 residues. The CDR3 DNA reads TGTGCCTGTGGGGGGGGTAGTTACGGCTACACCTTC. It specifies CACGGGSYGYTF.